The 22 T cell receptor beta chains presented below share a single source sample, sequenced in a study of blood T cell repertoires in COVID-19. This table comes from immunoSEQ multiplex PCR, and its TCRdb copy is limited to in-frame clones, with some not included. There are more than 85,000 clones in the sample; about 84% occur only once, and nearly 25% lies in the top ten. Sequencing was done on a sample of peripheral blood. These receptors came from a human donor in a cohort sampled during active COVID-19.

The CDR3 here is CASSQFVYKQYF. In DNA, the CDR3 is TGTGCCAGCAGCCAATTTGTTTATAAGCAGTACTTC. The chain couples TRBV3-1 (or the pseudogene TRBV3-2) to TRBJ2-7; D gene unclear. Trimming cost V 2 bases and J 8 bases, with 10 bases left between them. The CDR3 loop spans 12 amino acids. CDR1 is LGHDT and CDR2 is YNNKEL in the germline V gene (reference sequence).

A single count supports this clone. The chain combines TRBV29-1 with TRBJ1-4; the D gene is possibly TRBD1 (5 bases). The CDR3 consists of 13 residues. V shed 4 bases and J shed 7 bases, with 13 bases lying between them. The germline V gene has CDR1 SQVTM and CDR2 ANQGSEA. CDR3 sequence reads: CSVADSPSEKLFF. CDR3 nucleotides: TGCAGCGTTGCCGACAGTCCTAGTGAAAAACTGTTTTTT.

The rearrangement links TRBV7-9 to TRBJ1-4; tentatively, D is TRBD1 (6 bases). Germline CDR1 and CDR2: SEHNR and FQNEAQ (reference sequence). The V end lost 5 bases, the J end lost 8 bases, and 18 bases lay between the germline ends. CDR3 length equals 15 residues. This CDR3 reads CASSTHGGGLEKLFF. The CDR3 bases are TGTGCCAGCAGCACCCATGGGGGGGGCTTGGAAAAACTGTTTTTT.

This clone was seen a single time. The chain recombines TRBV6-5 with TRBJ1-5; TRBD1 matches at 10 bases. The CDR3 loop spans 14 amino acids. The germline V gene has CDR1 MNHEY and CDR2 SVGAGI. The ends lost 5 bases at V and 6 bases at J; junction bases unmatched: 4. The CDR3 DNA is TGTGCCAGCAGTCCCAGGACAGGGGGTCAGCCCCAGCATTTT. Translated, it gives CASSPRTGGQPQHF.

This clone appeared a single time. This chain links TRBV19 with TRBJ2-2, with 8 bases lining up with TRBD1. The V and J ends lost 6 bases and 7 bases, in that order; junction bases with no gene match: 1. Germline V gene lookup returns CDR1 LNHDA and CDR2 SQIVND (reference sequence). The CDR3 is made up of 12 amino acids. In DNA form, the CDR3 reads TGTGCCAGTAGGGACAGGGTCGGGGAGCTGTTTTTT. Translating gives CASRDRVGELFF.

This rearrangement joins TRBV3-1 (or the pseudogene TRBV3-2) to TRBJ2-3, with 8 bases that match TRBD2. V lost 1 base and J lost 7; bases outside the gene matches: 13. CDR1 is LGHDT, CDR2 YNNKEL, per germline (reference sequence). The CDR3 totals 17 residues. In nucleotides, the CDR3 is TGTGCCAGCAGCCAAGTTACTCCGGGACTAGTGAAAAATACGCAGTATTTT. It is translated as CASSQVTPGLVKNTQYF.

The rearrangement uses TRBV7-9 and TRBJ1-4, with a possible D match to TRBD1 (5 bases). The CDR3 sequence is 14 residues long. The germline V gene has CDR1 SEHNR and CDR2 FQNEAQ (reference sequence). Trimming removed 3 bases from V and 4 bases from J, with 9 bases in between. Here the CDR3 reads CASSFRQSNEKLFF. The CDR3 DNA sequence: TGTGCCAGCAGCTTCCGACAGAGTAATGAAAAACTGTTTTTT.

The V call is TRBV19, the J call TRBJ1-2; maybe TRBD1 (6 bases). Germline CDR1 LNHDA, CDR2 SQIVND (reference sequence). CDR3 length equals 14 residues. V shed 6 bases and J shed 2 bases, with 13 bases lying between them. The CDR3 sequence is CASREKQGNYGYTF. CDR3 nucleotide sequence: TGTGCCAGTAGGGAAAAACAGGGAAACTATGGCTACACCTTC.

V usage is TRBV28 and J usage is TRBJ1-3; tentative D call: TRBD1 (6 bases). The CDR3 runs to 14 residues. In germline, CDR1 is MDHEN, CDR2 SYDVKM. V lost 6 bases and J 6 bases, leaving 15 bases between the germline ends. CDR3 coding DNA: TGTGCCAGCAGGCCCTCGGGGGGCGTAAACACCATATATTTT. As protein: CASRPSGGVNTIYF.

With respect to this clone: One junction end disagrees with the germline gene, perhaps due to a read error. The genes are TRBV7-7 and TRBJ2-7, with 10 bases lining up with TRBD2. This CDR3 is built from 17 residues. The germline V gene has CDR1 SSHAT and CDR2 FNYEAQ (reference sequence). The CDR3 sequence: CASSLAYSSSGSYEQYF. CDR3 nucleotide sequence: TGTGCTAGCAGCTTAGCGTATAGTTCTAGCGGGAGTTACGAGCAGTACTTC.

The CDR3 DNA follows: TGTGCCAGCAGTCCGGATCCCCGACAGGGGCGAGCCTACGAGCAGTACTTC. This codes for CASSPDPRQGRAYEQYF. V is TRBV6-6 and J is TRBJ2-7; 8 bases align to TRBD1. Trimming took 5 bases from V and 2 from J; bases not matched to a gene: 14. The CDR3 totals 17 residues. Germline V gene lookup returns CDR1 MNHNY and CDR2 SVGAGI (reference sequence).

This clone was recorded a few times. The chain carries TRBV5-6 and TRBJ1-2; no clear D gene. CDR1 and CDR2 (germline): SGHDT, YYEEEE. CDR3 length: 13 residues. V was cut by 1 base and J by 4 bases, with 8 bases left in between. DNA for the CDR3: TGTGCCAGCAGCTTGAGCATATCCTATGGCTACACCTTC. This translates into CASSLSISYGYTF. The variable domain in full, completed from reference TRBV5-6 and TRBJ1-2, reads DAGVTQSPTHLIKTRGQQVTLRCSPKSGHDTVSWYQQALGQGPQFIFQYYEEEERQRGNFPDRFSGHQFPNYSSELNVNALLLGDSALYLCASSLSISYGYTFGSGTRLTVV.

This chain connects TRBV18 to TRBJ2-2, with 8 bases that match TRBD1. V was pared by 3 bases and J by 4 bases, with 1 base of the junction left unmatched. The CDR3 is 14 amino acids. The germline CDR1 and CDR2 sequences are KGHSH and LQKENI. CDR3 nucleotides: TGTGCCAGCTCACCCACAGGGGGCACCGGGGAGCTGTTTTTT. This gives the protein CASSPTGGTGELFF.

The chain joins TRBV6-5 to TRBJ2-7; 10 bases are shared with TRBD1. J lost 2 bases, V lost 6 bases, and 7 bases had no gene match. The CDR3 is 15 residues long. The germline gives CDR1 MNHEY, CDR2 SVGAGI. CDR3 sequence (DNA): TGTGCCAGCAGGACTACCGGGACAGGGGCCTACGAGCAGTACTTC. The encoded protein is CASRTTGTGAYEQYF.

The V call is TRBV28, the J call TRBJ2-5, with 7 bases identical to TRBD1. Looked up from germline, CDR1 is MDHEN and CDR2 is SYDVKM. The CDR3 runs 14 residues. Trimming took 2 bases from V and 4 from J; bases not matched to a gene: 4. The CDR3 loop reads CASSLTGVGETQYF. The DNA for the CDR3 is TGTGCCAGCAGTTTAACAGGGGTCGGAGAGACCCAGTACTTC.

This clone was counted only a few times. The chain has TRBV6-1 and TRBJ1-2, with 8 nucleotides matching TRBD1. The CDR3 is 15 residues long. Germline V CDR1 and CDR2: MNHNS, SASEGT. V shed 1 base, J shed 6 bases, and the junction held 7 bases outside the gene matches. The CDR3 region has the DNA TGTGCCAGCAGTGAAGATCCAGGGGGCATGGATGGCTACACCTTC. Translating it yields CASSEDPGGMDGYTF.

This clone was found once. The chain employs TRBV6-5 and TRBJ1-2; D possibly corresponds to TRBD1 (5 bases). Germline CDR1 is MNHEY and CDR2 is SVGAGI. The CDR3 extends over 12 amino acids. V shed 9 bases and J shed 4 bases, with 12 bases lying between them. CDR3 coding DNA: TGTGCCAGTAAAACAGGCTTCTATGGCTACACCTTC. Protein product: CASKTGFYGYTF.

In DNA form, the CDR3 reads TGTGCCAGCAGCCCCGGGTCCTCGGTAGACACCATATATTTT. Translated: CASSPGSSVDTIYF. V gene TRBV9 combines with J gene TRBJ1-3, with no clear D. The germline V gene has CDR1 SGDLS and CDR2 YYNGEE. V lost 4 bases and J lost 8, with 16 bases in between. CDR3 length equals 14 residues.

The CDR3 is CASGLSGGRGNEQFF. CDR3 sequence (DNA): TGTGCTAGTGGTTTGTCGGGCGGGAGGGGGAATGAGCAGTTCTTC. The chain is built from TRBV12-5 and TRBJ2-1, with 9 bases lining up with TRBD2. V gave up 2 bases and J gave up 7 bases; unmatched junction bases: 6. The CDR3 is 15 amino acids. CDR1 and CDR2 from the germline V gene are LGHNT and FRNRAP.

The gene calls are TRBV2 and TRBJ1-1; D gene unclear. V lost 4 bases and J 2 bases, leaving 8 bases between the germline ends. Germline V CDR1 and CDR2: SNHLY, FYNNEI. The length of the CDR3 is 13 residues. DNA for the CDR3: TGTGCCAGCAGTGTCTCCAGAAACACTGAAGCTTTCTTT. Its protein product is CASSVSRNTEAFF.

CDR3 residues: CSVHPGLAGSEQYF. The CDR3 DNA sequence: TGCAGCGTCCACCCGGGACTAGCGGGAAGCGAGCAGTACTTC. The genes are TRBV29-1 and TRBJ2-7; 13 bases are a match to TRBD2. Unmatched junction bases numbered 8, after V lost 6 bases and J lost 6 bases. The CDR3 loop spans 14 amino acids. CDR1 is SQVTM, CDR2 ANQGSEA, per germline.

The CDR3 region has the DNA TGTGCCAGCAGTACACCAGGGTCCGAGCAGTACTTC. It is translated as CASSTPGSEQYF. The V gene is TRBV28, the J gene TRBJ2-7, with D possibly matching TRBD1 (5 bases). Germline V gene lookup returns CDR1 MDHEN and CDR2 SYDVKM. The V end lost 5 bases, the J end lost 6 bases, and 11 bases lay between the germline ends. There are 12 residues in the CDR3. The full variable domain, rest sourced from reference TRBV28 and TRBJ2-7, is DVKVTQSSRYLVKRTGEKVFLECVQDMDHENMFWYRQDPGLGLRLIYFSYDVKMKEKGDIPEGYSVSREKKERFSLILESASTNQTSMYLCASSTPGSEQYFGPGTRLTVT.